This T cell receptor (beta chain) was sequenced for a study of blood T cell repertoires in COVID-19. TCRdb's table, derived via immunoSEQ multiplex PCR, lists solely in-frame clones and lacks some. The repertoire has some 73,000 clones, approximately 86% of them found once; the top ten carry about 5.7%. The CDR3 contains 12 residues. Germline loops: CDR1 SGHVS, CDR2 FQNEAQ. Trimming took off 6 bases at V and 3 bases at J, with 9 bases between the two ends. V is TRBV7-8 and J is TRBJ2-7; D unresolved. The sample was peripheral blood. The clonotype originates from an elderly man with COVID-19, enrolled during active disease. CDR3 sequence: CASSQPGYEQYF. The CDR3 DNA is TGTGCCAGCAGTCAACCGGGCTACGAGCAGTACTTC.